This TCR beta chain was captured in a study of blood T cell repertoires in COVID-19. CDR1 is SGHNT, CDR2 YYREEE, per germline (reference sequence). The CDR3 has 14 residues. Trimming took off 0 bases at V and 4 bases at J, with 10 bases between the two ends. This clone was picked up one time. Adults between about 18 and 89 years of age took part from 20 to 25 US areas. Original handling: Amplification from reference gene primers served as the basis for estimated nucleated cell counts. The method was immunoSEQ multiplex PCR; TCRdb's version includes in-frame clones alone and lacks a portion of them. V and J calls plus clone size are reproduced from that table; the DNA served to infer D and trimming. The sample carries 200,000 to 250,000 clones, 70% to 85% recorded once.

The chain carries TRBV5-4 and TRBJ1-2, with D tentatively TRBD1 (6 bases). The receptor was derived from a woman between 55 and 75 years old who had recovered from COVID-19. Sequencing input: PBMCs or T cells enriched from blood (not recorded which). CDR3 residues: CASSLGGPGYGYTF. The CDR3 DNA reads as TGTGCCAGCAGCTTGGGGGGGCCCGGCTATGGCTACACCTTC.